The clone carrying this TCR beta chain has more than one count but fewer than ten. What it binds is unknown. These data come from a study of cytotoxic CD8 clonotypes in ibrutinib-treated CLL. Study background: In all, roughly 11 patients were relapsed/refractory, some 16 were treatment-naive and about 18 were IGHV unmutated. Responses: approximately 25 partial, 2 complete; after median around 68 months, roughly 14 stayed remitted, some twelve progressed.

The planned depth of sequencing spanned 1 in 200,000 to 1 in 1 million T cells. The method was immunoSEQ multiplex PCR; TCRdb's version includes in-frame clones alone and lacks a portion of them. The table has some 46,000 clones, more than 60% seen once; the top ten hold approximately 12%. Study outcomes and limitations: Baseline levels of clonality went above those of age-matched healthy donors and moved with circulating CD8+ T-cell counts.

The origin of this receptor is a human donor with chronic lymphocytic leukemia. Sequences were derived from PBMCs, sampled after 12 months of ibrutinib treatment.

DNA for the CDR3: TGTGCCAGCAGCCGGGACAGGGTAACCGAGCAGTACTTC. Amino acid sequence: CASSRDRVTEQYF. J is TRBJ2-7 and V is TRBV11-2, with TRBD1 matching over 9 bases. V shed 5 bases and J 6 bases; nucleotides not matched to a gene: 5. CDR3 length equals 13 residues. Germline assignment: CDR1 SGHAT and CDR2 FQNNGV.